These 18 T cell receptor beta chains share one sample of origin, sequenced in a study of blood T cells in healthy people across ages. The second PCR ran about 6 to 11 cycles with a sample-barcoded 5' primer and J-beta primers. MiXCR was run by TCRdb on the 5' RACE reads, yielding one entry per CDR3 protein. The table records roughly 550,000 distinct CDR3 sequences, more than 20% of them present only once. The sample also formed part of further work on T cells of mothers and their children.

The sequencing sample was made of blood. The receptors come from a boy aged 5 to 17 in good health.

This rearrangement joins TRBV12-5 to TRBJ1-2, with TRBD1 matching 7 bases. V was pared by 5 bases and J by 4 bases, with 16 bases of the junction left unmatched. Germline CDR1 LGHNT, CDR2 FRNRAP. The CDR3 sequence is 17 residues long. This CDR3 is CASGLDLRQGGFYGYTF. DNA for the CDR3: TGTGCTAGTGGTCTAGACCTTAGACAGGGAGGTTTCTATGGCTACACCTTC.

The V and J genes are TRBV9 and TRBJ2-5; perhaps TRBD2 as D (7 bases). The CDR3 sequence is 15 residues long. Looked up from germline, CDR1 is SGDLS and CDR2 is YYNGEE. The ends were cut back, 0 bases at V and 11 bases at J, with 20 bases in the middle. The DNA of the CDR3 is TGTGCCAGCAGCGTAGAGGGGGGAGGGCCGGAAGAGCAGTACTTC. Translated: CASSVEGGGPEEQYF. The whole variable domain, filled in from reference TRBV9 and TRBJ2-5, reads DSGVTQTPKHLITATGQRVTLRCSPRSGDLSVYWYQQSLDQGLQFLIQYYNGEERAKGNILERFSAQQFPDLHSELNLSSLELGDSALYFCASSVEGGGPEEQYFGPGTRLLVL.

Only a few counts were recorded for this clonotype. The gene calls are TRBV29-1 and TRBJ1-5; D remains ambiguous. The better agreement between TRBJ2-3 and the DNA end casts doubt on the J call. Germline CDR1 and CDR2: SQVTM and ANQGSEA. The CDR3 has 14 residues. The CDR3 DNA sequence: TGCAGCGTTGAATTGAACGGCATTGAGCAGCCCCAGTATTTT. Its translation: CSVELNGIEQPQYF.

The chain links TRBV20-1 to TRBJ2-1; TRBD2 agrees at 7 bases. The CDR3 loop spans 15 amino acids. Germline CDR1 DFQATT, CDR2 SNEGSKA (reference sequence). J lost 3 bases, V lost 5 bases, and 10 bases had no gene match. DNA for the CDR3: TGCAGTGCTCCCACCCTAGCGGAGGTCTACAATGAGCAGTTCTTC. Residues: CSAPTLAEVYNEQFF.

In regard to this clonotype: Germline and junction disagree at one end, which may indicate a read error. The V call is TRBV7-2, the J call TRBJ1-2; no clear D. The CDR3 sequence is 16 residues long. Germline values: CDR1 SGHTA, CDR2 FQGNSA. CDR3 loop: CASSPDIGSLNYGYTF. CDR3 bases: TGTGCCAGCAGCCCAGATATCGGCAGTCTGAACTACGGCTACACCTTC.

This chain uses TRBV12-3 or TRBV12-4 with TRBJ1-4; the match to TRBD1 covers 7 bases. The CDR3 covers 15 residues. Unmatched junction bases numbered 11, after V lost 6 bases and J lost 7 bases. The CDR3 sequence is CASSPRQGGGEKLFF. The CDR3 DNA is TGTGCCAGCAGCCCTCGACAGGGAGGGGGTGAAAAACTGTTTTTT.

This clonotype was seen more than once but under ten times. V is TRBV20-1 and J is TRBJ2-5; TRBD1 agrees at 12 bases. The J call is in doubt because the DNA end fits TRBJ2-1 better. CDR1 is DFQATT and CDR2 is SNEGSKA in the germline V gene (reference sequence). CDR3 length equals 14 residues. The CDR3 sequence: CSARGDRGQHEQFF. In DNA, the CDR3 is TGCAGTGCTAGAGGGGACAGGGGGCAGCATGAGCAGTTCTTC.

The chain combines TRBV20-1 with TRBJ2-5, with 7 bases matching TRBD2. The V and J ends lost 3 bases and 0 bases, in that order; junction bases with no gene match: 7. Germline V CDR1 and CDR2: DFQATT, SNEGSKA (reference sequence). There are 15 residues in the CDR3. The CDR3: CSASKVGGNQETQYF. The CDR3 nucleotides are TGCAGTGCTAGTAAGGTCGGGGGGAACCAAGAGACCCAGTACTTC.

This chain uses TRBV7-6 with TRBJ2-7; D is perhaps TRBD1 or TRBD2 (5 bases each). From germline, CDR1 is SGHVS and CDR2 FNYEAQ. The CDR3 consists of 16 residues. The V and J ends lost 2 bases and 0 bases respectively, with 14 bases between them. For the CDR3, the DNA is TGTGCCAGCAGCTTAAGTATACCGGGGCCCTCCTACGAGCAGTACTTC. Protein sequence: CASSLSIPGPSYEQYF.

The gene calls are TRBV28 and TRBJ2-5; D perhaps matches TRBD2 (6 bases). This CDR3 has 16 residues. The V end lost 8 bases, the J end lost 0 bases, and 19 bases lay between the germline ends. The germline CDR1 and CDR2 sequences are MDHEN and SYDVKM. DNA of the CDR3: TGTGCCAGCGAGGGAAGTAGCGGAATGTACCAAGAGACCCAGTACTTC. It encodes CASEGSSGMYQETQYF.

CDR3 DNA sequence: TGCGCCAGCAGCTTGGGGGGACAGGCCTATCAGCCCCAGCATTTT. Its translation: CASSLGGQAYQPQHF. The chain recombines TRBV5-1 with TRBJ1-5, with 8 bases aligning to TRBD1. Germline V gene sequence: CDR1 SGHRS, CDR2 YFSETQ. CDR3 length: 15 residues. V lost 0 bases, J lost 5 bases, and 4 bases stayed unmatched.

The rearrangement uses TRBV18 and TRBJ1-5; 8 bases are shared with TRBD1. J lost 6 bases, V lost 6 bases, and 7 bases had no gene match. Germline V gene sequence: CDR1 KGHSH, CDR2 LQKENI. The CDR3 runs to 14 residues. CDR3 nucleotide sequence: TGTGCCAGCTCGCCTGACAGGGGTGGTCAGCCCCAGCATTTT. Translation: CASSPDRGGQPQHF.

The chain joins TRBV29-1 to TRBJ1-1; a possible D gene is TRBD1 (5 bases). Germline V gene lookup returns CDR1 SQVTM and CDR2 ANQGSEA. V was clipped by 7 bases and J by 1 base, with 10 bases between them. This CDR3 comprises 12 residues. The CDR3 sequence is CSDEQENTEAFF. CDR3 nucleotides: TGCAGCGACGAACAGGAGAACACTGAAGCTTTCTTT.

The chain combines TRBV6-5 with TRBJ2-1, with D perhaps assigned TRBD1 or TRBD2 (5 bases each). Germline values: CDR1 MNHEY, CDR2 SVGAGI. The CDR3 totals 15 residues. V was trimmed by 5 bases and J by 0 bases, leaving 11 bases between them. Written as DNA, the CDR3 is TGTGCCAGCAGTAGGGACCCTTACTCCTACAATGAGCAGTTCTTC. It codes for CASSRDPYSYNEQFF.

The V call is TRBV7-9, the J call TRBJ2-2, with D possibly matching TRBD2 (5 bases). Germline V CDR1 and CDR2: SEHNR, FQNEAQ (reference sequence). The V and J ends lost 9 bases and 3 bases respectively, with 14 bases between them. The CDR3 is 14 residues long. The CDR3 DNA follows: TGTGCCAGAGAGGGCATAGAAGACACCGGGGAGCTGTTTTTT. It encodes CAREGIEDTGELFF.

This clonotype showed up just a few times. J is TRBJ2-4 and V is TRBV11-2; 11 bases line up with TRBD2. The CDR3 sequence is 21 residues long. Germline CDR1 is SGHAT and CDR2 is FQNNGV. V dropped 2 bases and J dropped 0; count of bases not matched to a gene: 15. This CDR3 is CASSLRHGLAGGVEAKNIQYF. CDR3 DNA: TGTGCCAGCAGCTTAAGACATGGTCTAGCGGGAGGAGTGGAAGCCAAAAACATTCAGTACTTC.

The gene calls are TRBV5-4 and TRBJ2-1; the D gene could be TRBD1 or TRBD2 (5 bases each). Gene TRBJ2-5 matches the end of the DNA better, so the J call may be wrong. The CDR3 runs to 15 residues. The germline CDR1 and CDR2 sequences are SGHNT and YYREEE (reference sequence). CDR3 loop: CASSDRDASMETQYF. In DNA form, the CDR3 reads TGTGCCAGCAGCGACCGGGACGCATCGATGGAGACCCAGTACTTC.

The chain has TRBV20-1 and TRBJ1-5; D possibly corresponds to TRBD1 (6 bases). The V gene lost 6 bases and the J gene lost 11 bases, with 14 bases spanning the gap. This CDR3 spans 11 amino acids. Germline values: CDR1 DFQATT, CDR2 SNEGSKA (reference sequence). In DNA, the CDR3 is TGCAGTGCCCAGGGATCAGGGGCCCAGCATTTT. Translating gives CSAQGSGAQHF.